This is a list of T cell receptor beta chains from one sample in a study of cytomegalovirus exposure and HLA in healthy donors. Produced via immunoSEQ multiplex PCR; TCRdb's table is partial and in-frame only. The sample includes approximately 190,000 clones, 82% of them seen just once. The specimen was PBMCs. The receptors stem from a boy aged 2 to 10 in good health and CMV-seronegative. Each CDR3 is given with its conserved first and last residue. The order of the fields is D gene, V gene, J gene, clone size, CDR3 protein, CDR3 DNA. D genes are given only for firm matches. Where a row states a size, it is once, few, many or the class of an expanded clone; other rows omit it.

D: NA; V: TRBV1; J: TRBJ2-7; size: NA; CDR3: CTSRGAATYEQYF; DNA: TGCACCAGCAGGGGGGCAGCCACCTACGAGCAGTACTTC
D: NA; V: TRBV5-4; J: TRBJ1-6; size: NA; CDR3: CASRNQGFYNSPLHF; DNA: TGTGCCAGCAGGAACCAGGGGTTCTATAATTCACCCCTCCACTTT
D: NA; V: TRBV7-6; J: TRBJ2-3; size: few; CDR3: CASSSPPGPPSTDTQYF; DNA: TGTGCCAGCAGCTCCCCACCGGGTCCCCCTAGCACAGATACGCAGTATTTT
D: NA; V: TRBV6-1; J: TRBJ1-1; size: few; CDR3: CASSQQYRDPEAFF; DNA: TGTGCCAGCAGCCAGCAGTACAGGGACCCTGAAGCTTTCTTT
D: TRBD2; V: TRBV6-6; J: TRBJ2-1; size: NA; CDR3: CASSRPADPSGGAPFF; DNA: TGTGCCAGCAGTAGACCGGCGGACCCTAGCGGGGGGGCCCCGTTCTTC
D: TRBD1; V: TRBV27; J: TRBJ2-2; size: NA; CDR3: CASRRGLDTGELFF; DNA: TGTGCCAGCCGTAGGGGGCTTGACACCGGGGAGCTGTTTTTT
D: NA; V: TRBV9; J: TRBJ2-5; size: few; CDR3: CASSDYGTPEETQYF; DNA: TGTGCCAGCAGCGACTACGGGACTCCTGAGGAGACCCAGTACTTC
D: NA; V: TRBV25-1; J: TRBJ2-5; size: NA; CDR3: CASSEYSKGPQETQYF; DNA: TGTGCCAGCAGTGAATATTCGAAGGGGCCTCAAGAGACCCAGTACTTC
D: TRBD1; V: TRBV11-2; J: TRBJ2-6; size: NA; CDR3: CASSPGGTGANVLTF; DNA: TGTGCCAGCAGCCCAGGGGGTACGGGGGCCAACGTCCTGACTTTC
D: NA; V: TRBV25-1; J: TRBJ2-3; size: NA; CDR3: CASSDPLRVPDTQYF; DNA: TGTGCCAGCAGTGACCCCCTCAGGGTACCGGATACGCAGTATTTT
D: TRBD1; V: TRBV7-9; J: TRBJ1-1; size: NA; CDR3: CASSNRGITGAFF; DNA: TGTGCCAGCAGTAACAGGGGTATCACTGGAGCTTTCTTT
D: NA; V: TRBV5-1; J: TRBJ1-1; size: once; CDR3: CASSLLGVNTEAFF; DNA: TGCGCCAGCAGCTTGTTAGGAGTGAACACTGAAGCTTTCTTT
D: NA; V: TRBV2; J: TRBJ2-7; size: few; CDR3: CASSVHGARGEQYF; DNA: TGTGCCAGCAGTGTCCATGGGGCCCGGGGGGAGCAGTACTTC
D: TRBD1; V: TRBV19; J: TRBJ1-6; size: NA; CDR3: CASPTDMTGGVHNSPLHF; DNA: TGTGCCAGCCCCACCGATATGACAGGGGGCGTACATAATTCACCCCTCCACTTT
D: NA; V: TRBV6-4; J: TRBJ2-7; size: NA; CDR3: CASSEQESYEQYF; DNA: TGTGCCAGCAGTGAACAGGAATCCTACGAGCAGTATTTC
D: TRBD2; V: TRBV2; J: TRBJ2-3; size: NA; CDR3: CASSPSGGASNTQYF; DNA: TGTGCCAGCAGTCCTAGCGGGGGGGCCTCTAATACGCAGTATTTT